The present T cell receptor beta chain was sequenced within a study of molecular identifiers for immune sequencing clone quantification. Overall study context: In replicates, the authors split RNA from approximately 20,000 or 100,000 naive CD8 cells five ways and sequenced four.

CDR1 is SGHDN and CDR2 is FVKESK in the germline V gene. The CDR3 sequence is 13 residues long. The V gene lost 5 bases and the J gene lost 9 bases, with 14 bases spanning the gap. The bulk TCR libraries were made with methods described before and with listed TCR primers. TCRdb redid the calling of the PCR reads with MiXCR, one entry per CDR3 protein. This table holds about 510,000 distinct CDR3 sequences, about 22% found once. Sorted naive CD8 T cells, roughly 17,000 to 1,100,000, were sequenced from 10%, 30% or 50% RNA. This clonotype was seen a few times. This TCR came from a human donor in good health. Some libraries in this study had Jurkat cell RNA spiked in. The sequencing input was naive CD8+ T cells from blood, with Jurkat cell RNA spiked in. The subset is: FACS-sorted CD8+CD4-CCR7+CD45RA+ naive T cells. The chain carries TRBV14 and TRBJ2-1; a weak D match, TRBD2 (7 bases). CDR3 loop: CASSLGGATEQFF. As DNA, the CDR3 is TGTGCCAGCAGCTTAGGGGGGGCCACTGAGCAGTTCTTC.